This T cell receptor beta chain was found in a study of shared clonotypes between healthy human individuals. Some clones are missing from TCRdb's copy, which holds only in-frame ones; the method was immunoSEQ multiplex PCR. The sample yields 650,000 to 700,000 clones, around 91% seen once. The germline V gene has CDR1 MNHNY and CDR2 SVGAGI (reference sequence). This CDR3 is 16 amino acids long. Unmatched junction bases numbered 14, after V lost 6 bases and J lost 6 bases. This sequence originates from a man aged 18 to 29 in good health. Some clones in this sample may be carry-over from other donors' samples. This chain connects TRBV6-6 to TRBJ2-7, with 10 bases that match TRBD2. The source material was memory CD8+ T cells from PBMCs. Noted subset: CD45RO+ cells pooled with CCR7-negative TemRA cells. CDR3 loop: CASSLLAGYNMGEQYF. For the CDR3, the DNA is TGTGCCAGCAGCCTACTAGCGGGATATAACATGGGCGAGCAGTACTTC.